This T cell receptor beta chain was retrieved from a study of shared T cell receptors in the human thymus. Germline trimming cut 4 bases from V and 6 bases from J; bases unmatched to any gene: 8. Germline CDR1 and CDR2: PRHDT and FYEKMQ (reference sequence). The CDR3 has 15 residues. Generated by immunoSEQ multiplex PCR, the TCRdb table keeps only in-frame clones and is missing some. The table includes 720,000 or so clones, 70% to 90% detected once. This same sample was also part of a study on human thymus T cells. According to that study: Samples came from healthy Finnish infants during open corrective cardiac surgery. The thymus was resected at corrective cardiac surgery. There appeared to be biased usage of V and J genes in thymic and blood repertoires. In unrelated individuals, thymic repertoires overlapped highly, according to related research.

The sample taken for sequencing was thymocytes. This chain links TRBV13 with TRBJ1-1, with 10 bases that match TRBD1. This clonotype originated in a girl under three years old with a congenital heart defect. The CDR3 sequence is CASSWSGQGGSEAFF. The CDR3 DNA sequence: TGTGCCAGCAGCTGGAGCGGACAGGGGGGTTCTGAAGCTTTCTTT.